Listed below are T cell receptor beta chains from one sample, sequenced in a study of OX40 agonist ivuxolimab in advanced cancers. Clones were sequenced by immunoSEQ multiplex PCR, and TCRdb holds only the in-frame ones, with some missing. The table records about 94,000 clones, approximately 92% of them present only once. The material was CD4+ or CD8+ T cells sorted from blood, obtained in a trial of the OX40 agonist ivuxolimab. The receptor source for this set is an adult with an advanced solid tumor such as melanoma, head and neck, liver or kidney cancer. The CDR3 runs from the conserved cysteine through the conserved F or W. A D gene is named only where the DNA matches it firmly. Part of the rows lack a size; the others show once, few, many or a class for expanded clones.

d_call j_call v_call clone_size cdr3_nt cdr3_aa
NA TRBJ1-2 TRBV15 NA TGTGCCACCCCCAGCCTGGGGCGGGAAGACTATGGCTACACCTTC CATPSLGREDYGYTF
NA TRBJ1-2 TRBV27 NA TGTGCCAGCAGTTTCAACCCCCTCAGATATGGCTACACCTTC CASSFNPLRYGYTF
NA TRBJ1-1 TRBV19 NA TGTGCCAGCACGGACAGCGCAAGGAACACTGAAGCTTTCTTT CASTDSARNTEAFF
NA TRBJ1-2 TRBV4-2 NA TGTGCCAGCAGCCAAGAAGTATTCCCTAACTATGGCTACACCTTC CASSQEVFPNYGYTF
NA TRBJ1-3 TRBV30 NA TGTGCCTGGAGGGGGGTTGGGGCTGGAAACACCATATATTTT CAWRGVGAGNTIYF
NA TRBJ2-7 TRBV5-4 once TGTGCCAGCAGCTTGGTTGGAGGTACCTACGAGCAGTACTTC CASSLVGGTYEQYF
NA TRBJ2-1 TRBV29-1 NA TGCAGCGTTGGAGCCGCGGGGGAGCAGTTCTTC CSVGAAGEQFF
NA TRBJ2-1 TRBV5-4 NA TGTGCCAGCAGCTTGGACGGCAGGGGAGAGAATGAGCAGTTCTTC CASSLDGRGENEQFF
NA TRBJ2-1 TRBV18 NA TGTGCCAGCTCACCAAGGAAGGGTGGTGAGCAGTTCTTC CASSPRKGGEQFF
TRBD2 TRBJ2-7 TRBV13 NA TGTGCCAGCAGCCCCGGACTAGCGGGGGCTGGCGAGCAGTACTTC CASSPGLAGAGEQYF
TRBD2 TRBJ2-1 TRBV19 once TGTGCCAGTAGTATAAGTAGCGGGAATGAGCAGTTCTTC CASSISSGNEQFF
NA TRBJ2-2 TRBV5-1 NA TGCGCCAGCAGCAACAAGGGACCCCCAGGGGAGCTGTTTTTT CASSNKGPPGELFF
NA TRBJ2-2 TRBV9 NA TGTGCCAGCAGCGTAGTGGTGGCCTCGAACACCGGGGAGCTGTTTTTT CASSVVVASNTGELFF
NA TRBJ2-7 TRBV2 NA TGTGCCAGCAGTGCCGGGGGACTCTACGAGCAGTACTTC CASSAGGLYEQYF
NA TRBJ1-2 TRBV27 NA TGTGCCAGCAGTTTACACGGTACCAGAGCCTTCTATGGCTACACCTTC CASSLHGTRAFYGYTF
TRBD2 TRBJ2-1 TRBV9 NA TGTGCCAGCAGCGTAGAGTGGACTAGCGGTTACAATGAGCAGTTCTTC CASSVEWTSGYNEQFF
TRBD1 TRBJ1-1 TRBV19 once TGTGCCAGTAGTCCGCAGGGGGGCTTAATGAACACTGAAGCTTTCTTT CASSPQGGLMNTEAFF
NA TRBJ1-5 TRBV28 NA TGTGCCAGCAGTTTTATCTATAGCAATCAGCCCCAGCATTTT CASSFIYSNQPQHF
TRBD1 TRBJ1-2 TRBV29-1 NA TGCAGCGTTTTACAGGGGAATGGCTACACCTTC CSVLQGNGYTF
NA TRBJ1-4 TRBV4-3 NA TGCGCCAGCAGCCAAGGACTTACGCCCATTACAACTAATGAAAAACTGTTTTTT CASSQGLTPITTNEKLFF
TRBD2 TRBJ2-7 TRBV5-4 NA TGTGCCAGCAGCTTGGGGAGCGGGAGCTCCTACGAGCAGTACTTC CASSLGSGSSYEQYF
NA TRBJ2-5 TRBV11-3 NA TGTGCCAGCAGCTTAGGAGGAACCGGGGGCCAAGAGACCCAGTACTTC CASSLGGTGGQETQYF
TRBD1 TRBJ2-7 TRBV2 NA TGTGCCAGCAGTTGGACAGGGCCCTACGAGCAGTACTTC CASSWTGPYEQYF
NA TRBJ2-7 TRBV5-1 once TGCGCCAGCAGCTTAGAGGGGTTTGGCGACGAGCAGTACTTC CASSLEGFGDEQYF
TRBD2 TRBJ2-1 TRBV7-6 NA TGTGCCAGCAGCTTAAGACTAGCGGGGGGCGAGCAGTTCTTC CASSLRLAGGEQFF
TRBD1 TRBJ2-7 TRBV27 NA TGTGCCAGCGGACCCGGGACAGGGGCCTACGAGCAGTACTTC CASGPGTGAYEQYF
TRBD1 TRBJ1-4 TRBV7-4 NA TGTGCCAGCAGCTCCCGGACAGGGGGCAGTTTGGCTAATGAAAAACTGTTTTTT CASSSRTGGSLANEKLFF
NA TRBJ2-3 TRBV2 NA TGTGCCAGCACGGCCCAGGTCAGAGATACGCAGTATTTT CASTAQVRDTQYF
NA TRBJ1-3 TRBV11-2 NA TGTGCCAGCAGCTTACTTGACAGAGACTCTGGAAACACCATATATTTT CASSLLDRDSGNTIYF
TRBD1 TRBJ1-1 TRBV27 NA TGTGCCAGCAGTTTAGGCAGGGGGACTGAAGCTTTCTTT CASSLGRGTEAFF
NA TRBJ2-1 TRBV29-1 once TGCAGCCTCAAGTTTCCTAATGAGCAGTTCTTC CSLKFPNEQFF
NA TRBJ1-5 TRBV19 NA TGTGCCAGTACTCTATCGGCAGGGATAGGTCAGCCCCAGCATTTT CASTLSAGIGQPQHF
TRBD1 TRBJ1-4 TRBV27 NA TGTGCCAGCAGTGACAGGGGTCCCGCAACTAATGAAAAACTGTTTTTT CASSDRGPATNEKLFF
NA TRBJ1-2 TRBV6-5 NA TGTGCCAGCAGTTACTCTCGGGAGTATGGCTACACCTTC CASSYSREYGYTF
NA TRBJ2-7 TRBV5-1 NA TGCGCCAGCAGCTTGACGACAGGACCGTACGAGCAGTACTTC CASSLTTGPYEQYF
NA TRBJ1-2 TRBV29-1 once TGCAGCGTTGTTGAGAAGGGGGAGGTAGACGGCTACACCTTC CSVVEKGEVDGYTF
NA TRBJ1-1 TRBV30 NA TGTGCCTGGAGGACATGGTCTGGGGGCCGCACTGAAGCTTTCTTT CAWRTWSGGRTEAFF
TRBD1 TRBJ2-1 TRBV27 NA TGTGCCAGCAGTTTGGGACAGTCTGAGCAGTTCTTC CASSLGQSEQFF
TRBD2 TRBJ2-1 TRBV6-5 once TGTGCCAGCAGCGGACTAGCGGGAGGGGACGAGCAGTTCTTC CASSGLAGGDEQFF
NA TRBJ1-2 TRBV2 NA TGTGCCAGCAGTGAAGGGCTTACAGAGCCTAACTATGGCTACACCTTC CASSEGLTEPNYGYTF
NA TRBJ2-2 TRBV29-1 NA TGCAGCGTTGAGGTCGGGGGGCGGAACACCGGGGAGCTGTTTTTT CSVEVGGRNTGELFF